This T cell receptor beta chain was captured by sequencing in a study of T cell responses to AZD1222 COVID-19 vaccine. Study-wide findings and caveats: There were repertoire samples only from the period after the peak T cell response. Unmutated variant regions are reportedly the target of nearly half of TCRs that are spike-specific.

For this clone: Its antigen is currently unknown.

The data were produced by immunoSEQ multiplex PCR, yet TCRdb's version contains in-frame clones alone and is incomplete. The sample has some 110,000 clones, roughly nine tenths seen once. This CDR3 contains 13 residues. Germline V gives CDR1 MGHDK, CDR2 SYGVNS. The ends were cut back, 3 bases at V and 6 bases at J, with 11 bases in the middle. The sample consisted of peripheral blood, taken on day 0 of AZD1222 vaccination. The TCR originated in an adult in good health. This chain connects TRBV25-1 to TRBJ1-2; D possibly corresponds to TRBD1 (6 bases). DNA for the CDR3: TGTGCCAGCAGTGATGGGGGGCCGGATGGCTACACCTTC. Translating it yields CASSDGGPDGYTF.